Included here is one T cell receptor beta chain sequence, with context. This record belongs to a study of CD8 T cells in Susac syndrome. After extraction with the RNeasy kit, 0.5 to 1 ug of the RNA was reverse transcribed using random hexamers. TCR beta CDR3 was amplified by immunoSEQ covering 54 Vbeta and 13 Jbeta. TCRdb passed the immunoSEQ multiplex PCR reads through MiXCR, listing each CDR3 protein once. The table includes around 180,000 distinct CDR3 sequences, approximately 95% detected once. Sequencing of TCR beta was undertaken in CD8+ and CD4+ T cells derived from blood. TEMRA cells were FACS-enriched, with CD8+ and CD4+ T cells isolated negatively. CDR1 and CDR2 from the germline V gene are DFQATT and SNEGSKA (reference sequence). The CDR3 covers 16 residues. V gave up 8 bases and J gave up 2 bases; unmatched junction bases: 17.

The sequence was obtained from a human donor with multiple sclerosis. Sequencing was done on a sample of CD8+ T cells from PBMCs. V gene TRBV20-1 combines with J gene TRBJ1-1; 7 bases line up with TRBD1. CDR3 sequence reads: CSTRPRDRGLNTEAFF. The CDR3 DNA is TGCAGTACACGGCCCCGGGACAGAGGACTAAACACTGAAGCTTTCTTT.